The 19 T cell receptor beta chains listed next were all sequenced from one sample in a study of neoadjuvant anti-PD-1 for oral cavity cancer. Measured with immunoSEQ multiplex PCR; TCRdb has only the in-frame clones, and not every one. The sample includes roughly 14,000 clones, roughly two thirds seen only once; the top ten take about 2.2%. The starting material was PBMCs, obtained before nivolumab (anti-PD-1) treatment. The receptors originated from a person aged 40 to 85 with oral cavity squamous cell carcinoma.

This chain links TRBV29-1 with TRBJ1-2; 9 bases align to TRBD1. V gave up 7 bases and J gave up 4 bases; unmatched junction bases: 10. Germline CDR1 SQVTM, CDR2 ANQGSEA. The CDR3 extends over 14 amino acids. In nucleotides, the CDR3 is TGCAGCGGAACCCCGACAGGGGGGGCCTATGGCTACACCTTC. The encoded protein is CSGTPTGGAYGYTF.

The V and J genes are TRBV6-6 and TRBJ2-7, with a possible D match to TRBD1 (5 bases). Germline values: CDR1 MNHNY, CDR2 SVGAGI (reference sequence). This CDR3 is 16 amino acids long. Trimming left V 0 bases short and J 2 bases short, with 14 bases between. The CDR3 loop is CASSYSTQGYPYEQYF. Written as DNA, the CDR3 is TGTGCCAGCAGTTACTCGACGCAGGGCTATCCCTACGAGCAGTACTTC.

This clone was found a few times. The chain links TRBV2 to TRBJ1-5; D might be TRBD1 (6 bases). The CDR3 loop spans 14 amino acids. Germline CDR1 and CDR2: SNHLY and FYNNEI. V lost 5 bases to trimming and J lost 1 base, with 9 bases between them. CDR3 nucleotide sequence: TGTGCCAGCAGTCGGGACACAAGCAATCAGCCCCAGCATTTT. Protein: CASSRDTSNQPQHF. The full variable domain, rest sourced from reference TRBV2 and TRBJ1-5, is EPEVTQTPSHQVTQMGQEVILRCVPISNHLYFYWYRQILGQKVEFLVSFYNNEISEKSEIFDDQFSVERPDGSNFTLKIRSTKLEDSAMYFCASSRDTSNQPQHFGDGTRLSIL.

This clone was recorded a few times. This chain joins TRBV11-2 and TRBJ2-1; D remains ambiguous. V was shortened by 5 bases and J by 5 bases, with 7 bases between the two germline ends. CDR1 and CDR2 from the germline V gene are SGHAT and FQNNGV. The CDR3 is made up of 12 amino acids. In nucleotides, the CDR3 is TGTGCCAGCAGCCGACTCGACAATGAGCAGTTCTTC. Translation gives CASSRLDNEQFF.

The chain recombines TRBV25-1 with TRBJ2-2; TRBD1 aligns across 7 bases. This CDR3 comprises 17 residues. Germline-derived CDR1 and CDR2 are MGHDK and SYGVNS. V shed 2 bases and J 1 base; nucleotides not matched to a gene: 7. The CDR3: CASSEEYDRVNTGELFF. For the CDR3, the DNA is TGTGCCAGCAGTGAAGAATACGACAGGGTGAACACCGGGGAGCTGTTTTTT. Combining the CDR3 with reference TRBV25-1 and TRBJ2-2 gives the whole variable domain EADIYQTPRYLVIGTGKKITLECSQTMGHDKMYWYQQDPGMELHLIHYSYGVNSTEKGDLSSESTVSRIRTEHFPLTLESARPSHTSQYLCASSEEYDRVNTGELFFGEGSRLTVL.

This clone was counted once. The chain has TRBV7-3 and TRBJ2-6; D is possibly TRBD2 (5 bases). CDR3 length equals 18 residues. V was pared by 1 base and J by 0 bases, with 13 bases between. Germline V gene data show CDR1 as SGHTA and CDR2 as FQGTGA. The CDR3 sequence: CASSLIGRGSSGANVLTF. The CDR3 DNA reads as TGTGCCAGCAGCTTAATAGGGAGAGGGAGCTCTGGGGCCAACGTCCTGACTTTC.

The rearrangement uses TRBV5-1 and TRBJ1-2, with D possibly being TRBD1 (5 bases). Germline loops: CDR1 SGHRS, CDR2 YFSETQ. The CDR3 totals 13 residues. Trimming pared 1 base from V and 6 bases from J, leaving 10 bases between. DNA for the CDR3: TGCGCCAGCAGCTTGAAAGGGGCAAATGGCTACACCTTC. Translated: CASSLKGANGYTF.

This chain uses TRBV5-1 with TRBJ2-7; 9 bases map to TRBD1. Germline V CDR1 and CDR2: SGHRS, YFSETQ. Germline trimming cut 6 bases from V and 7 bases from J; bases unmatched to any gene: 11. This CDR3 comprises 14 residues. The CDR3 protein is CASTPGQGLAEQYF. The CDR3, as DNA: TGCGCCAGCACCCCGGGACAGGGCCTTGCTGAGCAGTACTTC. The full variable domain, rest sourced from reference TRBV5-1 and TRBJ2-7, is KAGVTQTPRYLIKTRGQQVTLSCSPISGHRSVSWYQQTPGQGLQFLFEYFSETQRNKGNFPGRFSGRQFSNSRSEMNVSTLELGDSALYLCASTPGQGLAEQYFGPGTRLTVT.

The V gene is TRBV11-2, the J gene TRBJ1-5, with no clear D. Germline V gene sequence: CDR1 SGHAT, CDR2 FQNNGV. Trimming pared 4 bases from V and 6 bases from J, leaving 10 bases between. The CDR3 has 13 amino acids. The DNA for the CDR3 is TGTGCCAGCAGCTCCAATCACGGTCAGCCCCAGCATTTT. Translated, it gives CASSSNHGQPQHF.

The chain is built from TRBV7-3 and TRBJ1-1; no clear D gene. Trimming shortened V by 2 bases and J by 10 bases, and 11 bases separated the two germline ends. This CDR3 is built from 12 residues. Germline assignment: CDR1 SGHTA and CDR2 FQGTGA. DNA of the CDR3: TGTGCCAGCAGCTTAGGGCAGCGTAGAGCTTTCTTT. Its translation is CASSLGQRRAFF. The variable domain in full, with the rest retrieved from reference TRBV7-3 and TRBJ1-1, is GAGVSQTPSNKVTEKGKYVELRCDPISGHTALYWYRQSLGQGPEFLIYFQGTGAADDSGLPNDRFFAVRPEGSVSTLKIQRTERGDSAVYLCASSLGQRRAFFGQGTRLTVV.

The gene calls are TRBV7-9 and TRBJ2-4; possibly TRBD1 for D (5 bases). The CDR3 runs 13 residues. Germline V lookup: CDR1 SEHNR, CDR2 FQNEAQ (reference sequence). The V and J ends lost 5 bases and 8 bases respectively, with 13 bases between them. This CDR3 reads CASSGAGSDIQYF. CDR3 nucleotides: TGTGCCAGCAGCGGGGCAGGGTCCGACATTCAGTACTTC. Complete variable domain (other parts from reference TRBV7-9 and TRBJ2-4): DTGVSQNPRHKITKRGQNVTFRCDPISEHNRLYWYRQTLGQGPEFLTYFQNEAQLEKSRLLSDRFSAERPKGSFSTLEIQRTEQGDSAMYLCASSGAGSDIQYFGAGTRLSVL.

Here the CDR3 reads CSVLQEKLFF. CDR3 in DNA: TGCAGCGTTCTTCAAGAAAAACTGTTTTTT. The chain uses TRBV29-1 and TRBJ1-4; D is ambiguous. This CDR3 contains 10 residues. Per germline, CDR1 SQVTM and CDR2 ANQGSEA. Trimming took 5 bases from V and 8 from J, leaving 6 bases between them.

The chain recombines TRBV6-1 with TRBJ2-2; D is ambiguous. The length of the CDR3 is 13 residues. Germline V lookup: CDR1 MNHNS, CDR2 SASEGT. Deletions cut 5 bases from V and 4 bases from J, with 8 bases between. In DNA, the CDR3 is TGTGCCAGCAGTCCGGTGGGCACCGGGGAGCTGTTTTTT. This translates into CASSPVGTGELFF.

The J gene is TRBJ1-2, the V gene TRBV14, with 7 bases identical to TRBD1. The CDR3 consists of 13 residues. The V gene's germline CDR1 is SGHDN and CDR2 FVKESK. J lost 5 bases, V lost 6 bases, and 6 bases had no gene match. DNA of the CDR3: TGTGCCAGCAGTCCGACAGGGAGATATGGCTACACCTTC. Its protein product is CASSPTGRYGYTF.

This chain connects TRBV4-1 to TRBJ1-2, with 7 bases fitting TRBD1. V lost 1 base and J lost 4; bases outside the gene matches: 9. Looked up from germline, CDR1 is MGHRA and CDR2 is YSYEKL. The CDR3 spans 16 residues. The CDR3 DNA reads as TGCGCCAGCAGCCAAGCCGCAGGGGGTTTCGCCTATGGCTACACCTTC. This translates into CASSQAAGGFAYGYTF.

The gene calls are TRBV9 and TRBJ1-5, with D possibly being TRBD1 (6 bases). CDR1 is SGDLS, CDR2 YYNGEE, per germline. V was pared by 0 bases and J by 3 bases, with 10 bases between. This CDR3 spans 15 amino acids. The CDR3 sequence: CASSVEGGANQPQHF. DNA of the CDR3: TGTGCCAGCAGCGTAGAGGGGGGGGCCAATCAGCCCCAGCATTTT.

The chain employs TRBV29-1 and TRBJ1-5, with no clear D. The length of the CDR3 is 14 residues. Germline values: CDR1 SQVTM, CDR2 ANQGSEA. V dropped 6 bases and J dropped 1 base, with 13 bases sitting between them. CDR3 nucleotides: TGCAGCGTGGCCGGTCCTGGGAGCAATCAGCCCCAGCATTTT. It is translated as CSVAGPGSNQPQHF.

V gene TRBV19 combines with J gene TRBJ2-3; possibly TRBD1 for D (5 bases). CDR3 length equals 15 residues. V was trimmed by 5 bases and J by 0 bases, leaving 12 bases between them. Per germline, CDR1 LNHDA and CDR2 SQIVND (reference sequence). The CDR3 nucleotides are TGTGCCAGTAGTCCAGGGCTGGGAAGCACAGATACGCAGTATTTT. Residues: CASSPGLGSTDTQYF.

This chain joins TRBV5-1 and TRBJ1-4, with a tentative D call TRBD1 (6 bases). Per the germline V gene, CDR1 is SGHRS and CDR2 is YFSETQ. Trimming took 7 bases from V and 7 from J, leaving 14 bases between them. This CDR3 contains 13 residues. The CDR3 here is CASGPTGVEKLFF. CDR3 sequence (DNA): TGCGCCAGCGGCCCGACAGGAGTTGAAAAACTGTTTTTT.